The clone carrying this T cell receptor (beta chain) showed up many times. Amplification of TCR alpha and beta CDR3 regions from RNA used iRepertoire nested multiplex PCR. TCRdb reprocessed the multiplex PCR reads with MiXCR, giving one entry per CDR3 protein. The sample contains some 85,000 distinct CDR3 sequences, about 25% of which appear only once. This CDR3 is 12 amino acids long. Germline CDR1 and CDR2: WSHSY and SAAADI. The V and J ends lost 2 bases and 11 bases respectively, with 11 bases between them. This sample is drawn from a study of glioma-infiltrating T cells. The genes are TRBV10-2 and TRBJ2-3; D unresolved. Sequenced: glioma tissue, nonneoplastic brain tissue, or PBMCs (not recorded which). The clonotype comes from a human donor with low-grade glioma or glioblastoma, undergoing nonglioma brain surgery, or in good health (not recorded which). CDR3 loop: CASSEGVGQQYF. CDR3 coding DNA: TGCGCCAGCAGTGAGGGCGTGGGCCAGCAGTATTTT.